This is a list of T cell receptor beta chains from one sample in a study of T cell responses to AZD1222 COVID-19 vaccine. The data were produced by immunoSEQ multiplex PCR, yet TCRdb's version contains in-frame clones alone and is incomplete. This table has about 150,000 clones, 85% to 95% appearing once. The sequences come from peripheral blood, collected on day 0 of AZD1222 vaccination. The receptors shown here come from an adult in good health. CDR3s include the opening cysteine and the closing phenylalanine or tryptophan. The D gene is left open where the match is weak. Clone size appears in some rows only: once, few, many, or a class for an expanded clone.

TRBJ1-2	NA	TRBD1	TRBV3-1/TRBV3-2	CASSTGQGGSGYTF	TGTGCCAGCAGCACGGGACAGGGAGGAAGTGGCTACACCTTC
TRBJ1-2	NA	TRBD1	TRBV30	CAWSLGQNYGYTF	TGTGCCTGGAGTCTGGGACAGAACTATGGCTACACCTTC
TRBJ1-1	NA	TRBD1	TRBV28	CASRGGQGATQAFF	TGTGCCAGCAGGGGGGGACAGGGGGCCACTCAAGCTTTCTTT
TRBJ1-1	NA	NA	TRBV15	CATSREQVDTEAFF	TGTGCCACCAGCAGAGAACAGGTTGACACTGAAGCTTTCTTT
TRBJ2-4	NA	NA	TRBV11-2	CASSLGLLQNIQYF	TGTGCCAGCAGCTTAGGTTTGCTTCAGAACATTCAGTACTTC
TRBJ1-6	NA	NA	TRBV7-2	CASSLGGPKYNSPLHF	TGTGCCAGCAGCTTAGGGGGGCCCAAATATAATTCACCCCTCCACTTT
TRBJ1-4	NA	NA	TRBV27	CASSSPARSGEKLFF	TGTGCCAGCAGTTCCCCGGCCAGGTCGGGGGAAAAACTGTTTTTT
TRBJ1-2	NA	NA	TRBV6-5	CASSRSRGRVGGYTF	TGTGCCAGCAGTCGCTCAAGGGGGAGGGTCGGCGGGTACACCTTC
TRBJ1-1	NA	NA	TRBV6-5	CASSYSSGGDTEAFF	TGTGCCAGCAGTTACTCGAGCGGGGGTGACACTGAAGCTTTCTTT
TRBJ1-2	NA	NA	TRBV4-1	CASSPGPTNYGYTF	TGCGCCAGCAGCCCAGGACCAACTAACTATGGCTACACCTTC
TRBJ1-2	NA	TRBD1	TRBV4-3	CASSPILTGEGNYGYTF	TGCGCCAGCAGCCCCATTTTGACAGGGGAGGGGAACTATGGCTACACCTTC
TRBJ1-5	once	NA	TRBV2	CASRGDRKYQPQHF	TGTGCCAGCCGAGGCGATAGGAAATATCAGCCCCAGCATTTT
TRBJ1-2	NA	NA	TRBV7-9	CASSLMGNNYGYTF	TGTGCCAGCAGCTTAATGGGGAACAACTATGGCTACACCTTC
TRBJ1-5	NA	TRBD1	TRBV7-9	CASSLAGGKDNQPQHF	TGTGCCAGCAGCTTAGCAGGGGGCAAGGACAATCAGCCCCAGCATTTT
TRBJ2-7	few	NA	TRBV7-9	CASGGRSSYEQYF	TGTGCCAGCGGGGGCCGGAGCTCCTACGAGCAGTACTTC
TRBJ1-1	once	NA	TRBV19	CASSFLPGPNTEAFF	TGTGCCAGTAGTTTCTTGCCGGGCCCCAACACTGAAGCTTTCTTT
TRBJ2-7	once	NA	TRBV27	CASSYGQTYEQYF	TGTGCCAGCAGCTACGGACAGACCTACGAGCAGTACTTC
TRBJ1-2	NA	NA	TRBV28	CASSSGGSTDYGYTF	TGTGCCAGCAGTTCAGGTGGGTCAACGGACTATGGCTACACCTTC
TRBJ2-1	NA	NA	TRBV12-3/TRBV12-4	CASSFRERGEQFF	TGTGCCAGCAGTTTTAGGGAACGGGGCGAGCAGTTCTTC
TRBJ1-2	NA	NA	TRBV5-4	CASSLPQGGYGYTF	TGTGCCAGCAGCTTGCCCCAGGGCGGCTATGGCTACACCTTC
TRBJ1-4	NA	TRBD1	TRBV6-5	CASSYAGQGNEKLFF	TGTGCCAGCAGTTATGCGGGACAGGGGAACGAAAAACTGTTTTTT
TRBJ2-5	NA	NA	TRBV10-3	CAISDRRVETQYF	TGTGCCATCAGTGACAGGCGAGTTGAGACCCAGTACTTC
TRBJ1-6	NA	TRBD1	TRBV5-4	CASSPGQGGSPLHF	TGTGCCAGCAGCCCGGGACAGGGGGGGTCACCCCTCCACTTT
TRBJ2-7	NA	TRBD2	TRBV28	CASSSDGLAVYEQYF	TGTGCCAGCAGTTCAGACGGACTAGCGGTCTACGAGCAGTACTTC